These 2 T cell receptor beta chains originate from one sample sequenced in a study of shared clonotypes between healthy human individuals. Sequencing was performed with immunoSEQ multiplex PCR; in TCRdb, only in-frame clones are kept and a portion is missing. The sample consists of a few million clones, about 92% of them appearing once. Specimen: naive CD4+ T cells from PBMCs. As for subset: CD45RA+ positively selected. Source of these receptors: a man between 18 and 35 years old in good health. Some clones in this sample may be carry-over from other donors' samples.

The chain has TRBV11-2 and TRBJ2-1, with 11 bases fitting TRBD2. The CDR3 loop spans 19 amino acids. The V gene end was trimmed by 5 bases and the J gene end by 4 bases; junction bases not matched to a gene: 16. CDR1 is SGHAT, CDR2 FQNNGV, per germline. CDR3 in DNA: TGTGCCAGCAGCCCGATTGATAGCGGGAGGGCCGAGGGATACAATGAGCAGTTCTTC. This codes for CASSPIDSGRAEGYNEQFF.

In this sample, this clone turned up once. This chain uses TRBV19 with TRBJ1-1; 8 nucleotides match TRBD1. This CDR3 contains 15 residues. V shed 4 bases and J 1 base; nucleotides not matched to a gene: 5. Germline CDR1 LNHDA, CDR2 SQIVND (reference sequence). The CDR3 spells CASSTRTGTNTEAFF. The CDR3 bases are TGTGCCAGTAGTACCAGGACAGGGACGAACACTGAAGCTTTCTTT.